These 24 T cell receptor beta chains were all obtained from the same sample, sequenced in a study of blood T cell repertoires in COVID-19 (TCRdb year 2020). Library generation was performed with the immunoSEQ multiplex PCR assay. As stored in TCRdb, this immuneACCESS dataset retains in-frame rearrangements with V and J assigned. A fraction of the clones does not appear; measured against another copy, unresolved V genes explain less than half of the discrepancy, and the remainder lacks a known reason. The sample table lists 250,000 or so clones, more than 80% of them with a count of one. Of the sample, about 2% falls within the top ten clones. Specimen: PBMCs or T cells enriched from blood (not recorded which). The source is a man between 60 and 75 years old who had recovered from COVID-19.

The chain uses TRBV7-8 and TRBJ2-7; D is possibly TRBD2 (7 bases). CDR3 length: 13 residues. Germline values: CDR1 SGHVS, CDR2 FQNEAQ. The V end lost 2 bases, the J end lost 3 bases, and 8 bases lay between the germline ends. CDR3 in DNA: TGTGCCAGCAGCTTAAGGGGGGGCTACGAGCAGTACTTC. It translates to CASSLRGGYEQYF.

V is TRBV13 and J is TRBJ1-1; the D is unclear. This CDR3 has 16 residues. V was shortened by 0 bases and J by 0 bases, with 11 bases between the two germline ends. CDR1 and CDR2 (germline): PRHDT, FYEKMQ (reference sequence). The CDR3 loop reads CASSLGLGGLNTEAFF. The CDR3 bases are TGTGCCAGCAGCTTAGGCCTGGGAGGGTTGAACACTGAAGCTTTCTTT. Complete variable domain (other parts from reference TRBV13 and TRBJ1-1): AAGVIQSPRHLIKEKRETATLKCYPIPRHDTVYWYQQGPGQDPQFLISFYEKMQSDKGSIPDRFSAQQFSDYHSELNMSSLELGDSALYFCASSLGLGGLNTEAFFGQGTRLTVV.

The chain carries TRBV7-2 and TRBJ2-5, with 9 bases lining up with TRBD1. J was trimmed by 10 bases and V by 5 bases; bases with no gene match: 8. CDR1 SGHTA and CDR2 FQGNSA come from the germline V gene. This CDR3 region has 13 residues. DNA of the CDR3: TGTGCCAGCAGCCTCCGGGACAGGGAGGGCCAGTACTTC. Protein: CASSLRDREGQYF.

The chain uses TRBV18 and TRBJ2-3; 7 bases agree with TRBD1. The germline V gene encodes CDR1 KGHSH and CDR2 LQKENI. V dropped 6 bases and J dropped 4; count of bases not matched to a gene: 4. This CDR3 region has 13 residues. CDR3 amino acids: CASSPGQPDTQYF. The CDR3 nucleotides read TGTGCCAGCTCTCCGGGACAGCCAGATACGCAGTATTTT.

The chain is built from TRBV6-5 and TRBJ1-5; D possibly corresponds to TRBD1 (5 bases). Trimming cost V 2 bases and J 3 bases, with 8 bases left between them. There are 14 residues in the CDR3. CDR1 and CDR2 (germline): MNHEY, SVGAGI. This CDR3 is CASSYRGTNQPQHF. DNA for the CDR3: TGTGCCAGCAGTTACAGGGGAACCAATCAGCCCCAGCATTTT.

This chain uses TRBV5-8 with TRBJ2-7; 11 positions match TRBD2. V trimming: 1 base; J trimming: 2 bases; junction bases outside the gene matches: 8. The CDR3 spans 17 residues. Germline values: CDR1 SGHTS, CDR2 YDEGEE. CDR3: CASSLRLAGGRPYEQYF. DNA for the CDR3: TGTGCCAGCAGCTTGAGGCTAGCGGGGGGCCGGCCCTACGAGCAGTACTTC.

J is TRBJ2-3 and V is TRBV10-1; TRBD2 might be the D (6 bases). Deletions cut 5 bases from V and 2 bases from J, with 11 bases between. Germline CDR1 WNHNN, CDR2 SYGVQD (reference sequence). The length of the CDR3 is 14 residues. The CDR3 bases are TGCGCCAGCAGTCGGGACTCTTACACAGATACGCAGTATTTT. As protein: CASSRDSYTDTQYF.

In DNA form, the CDR3 reads TGTGCCAGCAGCAACCCAGACAGGGAAGGAAACACCATATATTTT. It encodes CASSNPDREGNTIYF. V gene TRBV21-1 combines with J gene TRBJ1-3; no DNA check was done on the table's D call, TRBD1. TRBV21-1 is annotated as a pseudogene. This CDR3 has 15 amino acids.

The CDR3 is CAISDFRGQGAFF. The CDR3, as DNA: TGTGCCATCAGTGATTTCAGGGGGCAAGGAGCTTTCTTT. The chain links TRBV10-3 to TRBJ1-1; TRBD1 aligns across 8 bases. Trimming at V came to 3 bases and at J to 10 bases, leaving 7 bases not matched to a gene. Germline lookup yields CDR1 ENHRY and CDR2 SYGVKD. The CDR3 spans 13 residues.

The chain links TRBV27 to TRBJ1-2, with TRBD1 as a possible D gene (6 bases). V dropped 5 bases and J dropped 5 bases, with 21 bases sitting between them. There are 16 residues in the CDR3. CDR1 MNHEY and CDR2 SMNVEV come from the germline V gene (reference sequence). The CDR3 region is CASSQSSQGNRYGYTF. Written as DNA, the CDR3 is TGTGCCAGCAGTCAGTCCTCTCAGGGGAATAGATATGGCTACACCTTC.

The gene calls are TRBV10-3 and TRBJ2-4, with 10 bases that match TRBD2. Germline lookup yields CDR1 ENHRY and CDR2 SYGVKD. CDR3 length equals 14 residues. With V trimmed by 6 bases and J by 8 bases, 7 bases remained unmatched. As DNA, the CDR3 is TGTGCCATCAGGGCCGGGACTAGCGCGGACATTCAGTACTTC. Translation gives CAIRAGTSADIQYF.

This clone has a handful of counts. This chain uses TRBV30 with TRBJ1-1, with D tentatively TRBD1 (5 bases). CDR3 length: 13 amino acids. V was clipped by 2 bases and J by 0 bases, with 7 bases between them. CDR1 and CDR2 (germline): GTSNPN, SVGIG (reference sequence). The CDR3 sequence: CAWSQGMNTEAFF. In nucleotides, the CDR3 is TGTGCCTGGAGTCAGGGAATGAACACTGAAGCTTTCTTT. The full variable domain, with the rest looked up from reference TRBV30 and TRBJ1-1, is SQTIHQWPATLVQPVGSPLSLECTVEGTSNPNLYWYRQAAGRGLQLLFYSVGIGQISSEVPQNLSASRPQDRQFILSSKKLLLSDSGFYLCAWSQGMNTEAFFGQGTRLTVV.

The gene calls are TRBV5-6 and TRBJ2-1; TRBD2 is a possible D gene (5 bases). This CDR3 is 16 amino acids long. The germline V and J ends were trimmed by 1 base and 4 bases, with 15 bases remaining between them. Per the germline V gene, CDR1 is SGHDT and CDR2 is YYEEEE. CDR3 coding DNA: TGTGCCAGCAGCTTGCAATCCGGGGTATCATACAATGAGCAGTTCTTC. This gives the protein CASSLQSGVSYNEQFF.

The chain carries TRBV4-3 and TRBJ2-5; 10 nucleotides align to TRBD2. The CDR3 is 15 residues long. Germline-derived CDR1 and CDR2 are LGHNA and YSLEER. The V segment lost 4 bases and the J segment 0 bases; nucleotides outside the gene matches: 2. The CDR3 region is CASSPGLADQETQYF. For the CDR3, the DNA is TGCGCCAGCAGCCCCGGACTAGCGGACCAAGAGACCCAGTACTTC.

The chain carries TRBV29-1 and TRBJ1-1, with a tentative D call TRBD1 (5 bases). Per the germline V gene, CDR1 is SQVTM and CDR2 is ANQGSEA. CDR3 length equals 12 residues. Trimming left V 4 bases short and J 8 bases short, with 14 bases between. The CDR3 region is CSVAGRGVEAFF. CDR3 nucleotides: TGCAGCGTTGCTGGGAGGGGAGTCGAAGCTTTCTTT.

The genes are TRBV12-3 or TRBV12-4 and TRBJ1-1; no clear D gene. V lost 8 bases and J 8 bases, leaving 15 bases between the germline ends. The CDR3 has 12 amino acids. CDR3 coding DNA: TGTGCCAGCGCCCCCGGGAACCTAGAAGCTTTCTTT. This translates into CASAPGNLEAFF.

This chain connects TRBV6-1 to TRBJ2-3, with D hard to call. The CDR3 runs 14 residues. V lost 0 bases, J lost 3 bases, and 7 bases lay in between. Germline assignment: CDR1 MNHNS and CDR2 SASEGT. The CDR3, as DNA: TGTGCCAGCAGTGAAGCGTTAGCAACAGATACGCAGTATTTT. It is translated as CASSEALATDTQYF.

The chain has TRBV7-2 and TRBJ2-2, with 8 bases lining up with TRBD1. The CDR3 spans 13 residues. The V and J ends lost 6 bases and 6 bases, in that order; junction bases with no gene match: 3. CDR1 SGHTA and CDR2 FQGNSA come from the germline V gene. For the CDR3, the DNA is TGTGCCAGCAGGCAGGGGGCATCCGGGGAGCTGTTTTTT. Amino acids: CASRQGASGELFF.

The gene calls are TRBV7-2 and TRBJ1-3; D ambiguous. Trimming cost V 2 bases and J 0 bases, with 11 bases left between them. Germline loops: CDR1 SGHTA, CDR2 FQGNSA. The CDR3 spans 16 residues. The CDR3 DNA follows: TGTGCCAGCAGCTTATTTGGAGCCCTCTCTGGAAACACCATATATTTT. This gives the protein CASSLFGALSGNTIYF.

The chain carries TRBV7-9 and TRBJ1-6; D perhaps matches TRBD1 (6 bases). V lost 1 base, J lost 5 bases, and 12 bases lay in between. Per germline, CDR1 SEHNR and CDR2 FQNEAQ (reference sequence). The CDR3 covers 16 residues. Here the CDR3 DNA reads TGTGCCAGCAGCTTAGGAGGGGGACGCCATAATTCACCCCTCCACTTT. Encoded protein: CASSLGGGRHNSPLHF.

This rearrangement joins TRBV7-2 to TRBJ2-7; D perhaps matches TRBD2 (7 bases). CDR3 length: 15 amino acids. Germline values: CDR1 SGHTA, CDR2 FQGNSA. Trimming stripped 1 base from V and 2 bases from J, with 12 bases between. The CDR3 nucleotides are TGTGCCAGCAGCTTAGAAGGGGGGGCTACCTACGAGCAGTACTTC. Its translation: CASSLEGGATYEQYF.

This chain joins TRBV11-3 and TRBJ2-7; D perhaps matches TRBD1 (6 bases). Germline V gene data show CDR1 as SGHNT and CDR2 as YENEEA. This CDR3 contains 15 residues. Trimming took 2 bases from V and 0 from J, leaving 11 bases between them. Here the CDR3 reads CASSLRWGPSYEQYF. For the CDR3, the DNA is TGTGCCAGCAGCTTAAGGTGGGGGCCCTCCTACGAGCAGTACTTC.

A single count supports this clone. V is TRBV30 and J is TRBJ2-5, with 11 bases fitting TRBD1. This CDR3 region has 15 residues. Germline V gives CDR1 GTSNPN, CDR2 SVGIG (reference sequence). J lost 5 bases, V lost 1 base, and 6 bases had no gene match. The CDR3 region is CAWSGTGGWTETQYF. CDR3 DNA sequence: TGTGCCTGGAGTGGGACAGGGGGCTGGACGGAGACCCAGTACTTC. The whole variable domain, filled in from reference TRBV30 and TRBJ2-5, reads SQTIHQWPATLVQPVGSPLSLECTVEGTSNPNLYWYRQAAGRGLQLLFYSVGIGQISSEVPQNLSASRPQDRQFILSSKKLLLSDSGFYLCAWSGTGGWTETQYFGPGTRLLVL.

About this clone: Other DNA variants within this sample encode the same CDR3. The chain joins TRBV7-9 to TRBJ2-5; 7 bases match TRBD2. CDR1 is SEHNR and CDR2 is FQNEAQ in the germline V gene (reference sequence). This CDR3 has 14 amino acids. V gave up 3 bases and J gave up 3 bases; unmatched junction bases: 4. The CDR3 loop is CASSLSSGKETQYF. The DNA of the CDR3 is TGTGCCAGCAGCTTGTCTAGCGGAAAAGAGACCCAGTACTTC.